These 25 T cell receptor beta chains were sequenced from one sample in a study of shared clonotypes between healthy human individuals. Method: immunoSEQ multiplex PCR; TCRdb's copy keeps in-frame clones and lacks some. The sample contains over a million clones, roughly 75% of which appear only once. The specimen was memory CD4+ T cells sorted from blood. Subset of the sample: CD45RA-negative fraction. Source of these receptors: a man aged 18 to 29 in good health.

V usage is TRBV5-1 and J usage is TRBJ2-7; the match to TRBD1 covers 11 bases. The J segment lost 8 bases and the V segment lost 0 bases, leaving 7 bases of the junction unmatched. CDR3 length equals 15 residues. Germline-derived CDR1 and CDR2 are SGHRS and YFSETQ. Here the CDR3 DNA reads TGCGCCAGCAGCTTGGGACAGGGGACAGGGGGACAGCAGTACTTC. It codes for CASSLGQGTGGQQYF.

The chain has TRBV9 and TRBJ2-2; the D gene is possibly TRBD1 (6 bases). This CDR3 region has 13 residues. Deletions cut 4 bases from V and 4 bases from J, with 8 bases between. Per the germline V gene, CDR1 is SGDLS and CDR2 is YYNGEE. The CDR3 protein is CASSKQGTGELFF. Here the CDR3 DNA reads TGTGCCAGCAGCAAACAGGGCACCGGGGAGCTGTTTTTT.

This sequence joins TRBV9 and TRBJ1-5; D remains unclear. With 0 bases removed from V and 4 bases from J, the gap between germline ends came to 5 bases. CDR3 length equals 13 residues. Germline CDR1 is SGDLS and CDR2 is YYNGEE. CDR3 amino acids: CASSVDVNQPQHF. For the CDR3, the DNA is TGTGCCAGCAGCGTAGACGTGAATCAGCCCCAGCATTTT.

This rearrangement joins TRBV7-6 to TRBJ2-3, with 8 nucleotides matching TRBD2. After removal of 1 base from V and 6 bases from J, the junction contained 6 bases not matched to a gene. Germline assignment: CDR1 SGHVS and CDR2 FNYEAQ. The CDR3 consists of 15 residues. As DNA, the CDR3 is TGTGCCAGCAGCTTAGTGGCGGGAGGAACGGATACGCAGTATTTT. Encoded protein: CASSLVAGGTDTQYF.

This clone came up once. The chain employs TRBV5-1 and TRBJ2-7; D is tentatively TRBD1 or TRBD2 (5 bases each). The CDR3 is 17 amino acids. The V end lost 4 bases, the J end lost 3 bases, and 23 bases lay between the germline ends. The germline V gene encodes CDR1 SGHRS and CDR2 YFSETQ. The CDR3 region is CASSLVGARARVYEQYF. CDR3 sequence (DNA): TGCGCCAGCAGCCTAGTAGGGGCGCGGGCCCGTGTCTACGAGCAGTACTTC.

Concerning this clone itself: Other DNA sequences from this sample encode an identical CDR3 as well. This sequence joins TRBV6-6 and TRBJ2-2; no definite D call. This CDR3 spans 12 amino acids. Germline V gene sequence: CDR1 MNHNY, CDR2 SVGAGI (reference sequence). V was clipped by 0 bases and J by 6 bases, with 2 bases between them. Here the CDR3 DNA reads TGTGCCAGCAGTTACTCTCCCGGGGAGCTGTTTTTT. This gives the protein CASSYSPGELFF.

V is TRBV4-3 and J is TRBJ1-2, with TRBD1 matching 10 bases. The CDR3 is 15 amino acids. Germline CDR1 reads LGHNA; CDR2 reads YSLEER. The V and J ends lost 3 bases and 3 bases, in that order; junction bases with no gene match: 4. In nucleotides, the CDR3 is TGCGCCAGCAGCCACCGACAGGGGGCGGACTATGGCTACACCTTC. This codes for CASSHRQGADYGYTF.

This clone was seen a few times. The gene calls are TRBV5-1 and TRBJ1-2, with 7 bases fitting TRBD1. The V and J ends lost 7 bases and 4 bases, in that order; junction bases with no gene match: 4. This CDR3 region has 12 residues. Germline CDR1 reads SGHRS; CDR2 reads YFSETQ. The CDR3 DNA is TGCGCCAGCGGTACAGGGGTCTATGGCTACACCTTC. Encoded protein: CASGTGVYGYTF.

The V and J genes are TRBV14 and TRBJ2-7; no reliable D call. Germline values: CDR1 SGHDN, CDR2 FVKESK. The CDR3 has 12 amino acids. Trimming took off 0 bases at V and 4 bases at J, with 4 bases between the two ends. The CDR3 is CASSQDGYEQYF. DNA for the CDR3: TGTGCCAGCAGCCAAGATGGGTACGAGCAGTACTTC.

CDR3 sequence: CASSLVGGLYGYTF. CDR3 DNA: TGTGCCAGCAGCTTGGTCGGGGGACTCTATGGCTACACCTTC. The genes are TRBV5-6 and TRBJ1-2, with D maybe TRBD1 (5 bases). This CDR3 is built from 14 residues. The V end was cut by 0 bases, the J end by 4 bases, with 10 bases between. Germline CDR1 is SGHDT and CDR2 is YYEEEE.

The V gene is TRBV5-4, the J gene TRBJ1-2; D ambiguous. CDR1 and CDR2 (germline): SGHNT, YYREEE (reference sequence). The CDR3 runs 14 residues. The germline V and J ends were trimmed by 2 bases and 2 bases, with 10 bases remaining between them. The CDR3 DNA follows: TGTGCCAGCAGCTTCCCAGATAACAACTATGGCTACACCTTC. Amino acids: CASSFPDNNYGYTF.

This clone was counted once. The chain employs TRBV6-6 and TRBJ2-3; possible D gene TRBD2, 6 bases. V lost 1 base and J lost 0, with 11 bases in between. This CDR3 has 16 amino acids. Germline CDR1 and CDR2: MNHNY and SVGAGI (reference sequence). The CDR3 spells CASSYYSGPSTDTQYF. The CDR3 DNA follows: TGTGCCAGCAGTTACTATAGCGGTCCTAGCACAGATACGCAGTATTTT.

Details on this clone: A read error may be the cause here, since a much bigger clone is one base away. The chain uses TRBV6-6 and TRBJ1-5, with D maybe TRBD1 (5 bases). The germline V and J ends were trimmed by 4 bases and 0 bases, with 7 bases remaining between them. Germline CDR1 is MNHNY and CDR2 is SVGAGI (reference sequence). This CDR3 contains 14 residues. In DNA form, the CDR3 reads TGTGCCAGCAGTTTACAGGCTAGCAATCAGCCCCAGCATTTT. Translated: CASSLQASNQPQHF.

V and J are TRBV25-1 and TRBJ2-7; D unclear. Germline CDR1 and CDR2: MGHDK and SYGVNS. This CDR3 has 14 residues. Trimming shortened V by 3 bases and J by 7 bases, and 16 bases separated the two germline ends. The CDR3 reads CASSDPRRSGEQYF. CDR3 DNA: TGTGCCAGCAGTGACCCCCGCCGGTCCGGGGAGCAGTACTTC.

The CDR3 DNA reads TGTGCCAGCAGCACCGGCGAACGGGGGTTTTTGAACACTGAAGCTTTCTTT. Translation gives CASSTGERGFLNTEAFF. V gene TRBV21-1 combines with J gene TRBJ1-1. TRBV21-1 is a pseudogene segment. This CDR3 spans 17 amino acids.

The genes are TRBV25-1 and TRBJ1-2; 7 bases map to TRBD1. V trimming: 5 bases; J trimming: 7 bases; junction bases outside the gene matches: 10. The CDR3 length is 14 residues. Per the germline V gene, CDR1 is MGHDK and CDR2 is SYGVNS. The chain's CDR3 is CASSQTPGGRGYTF. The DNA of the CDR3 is TGTGCCAGCAGTCAGACCCCAGGGGGACGTGGCTACACCTTC.

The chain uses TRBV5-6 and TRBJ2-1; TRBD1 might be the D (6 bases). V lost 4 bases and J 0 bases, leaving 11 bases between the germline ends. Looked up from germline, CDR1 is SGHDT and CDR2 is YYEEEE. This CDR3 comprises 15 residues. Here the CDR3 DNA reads TGTGCCAGCAGCCCGAGGGGGATCTCCTACAATGAGCAGTTCTTC. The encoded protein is CASSPRGISYNEQFF. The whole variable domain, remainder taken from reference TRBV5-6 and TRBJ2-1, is DAGVTQSPTHLIKTRGQQVTLRCSPKSGHDTVSWYQQALGQGPQFIFQYYEEEERQRGNFPDRFSGHQFPNYSSELNVNALLLGDSALYLCASSPRGISYNEQFFGPGTRLTVL.

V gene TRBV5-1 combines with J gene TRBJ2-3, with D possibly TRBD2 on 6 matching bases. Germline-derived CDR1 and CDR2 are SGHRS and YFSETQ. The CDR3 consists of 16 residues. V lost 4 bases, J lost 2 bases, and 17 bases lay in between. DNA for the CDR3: TGCGCCAGCAGCCATGGGCGGGGTGTCCTCACAGATACGCAGTATTTT. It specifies CASSHGRGVLTDTQYF.

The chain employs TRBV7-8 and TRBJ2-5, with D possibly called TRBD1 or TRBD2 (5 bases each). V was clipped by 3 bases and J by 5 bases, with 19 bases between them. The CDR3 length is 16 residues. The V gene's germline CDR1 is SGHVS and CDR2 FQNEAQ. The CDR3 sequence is CASSFWLRGFDETQYF. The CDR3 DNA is TGTGCCAGCAGCTTTTGGCTCCGGGGCTTCGACGAGACCCAGTACTTC.

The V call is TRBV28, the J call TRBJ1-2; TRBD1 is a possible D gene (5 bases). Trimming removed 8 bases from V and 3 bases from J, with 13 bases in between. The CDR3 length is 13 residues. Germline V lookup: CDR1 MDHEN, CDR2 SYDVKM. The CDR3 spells CASGGIGDYGYTF. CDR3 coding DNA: TGTGCCAGCGGCGGAATAGGGGACTATGGCTACACCTTC.

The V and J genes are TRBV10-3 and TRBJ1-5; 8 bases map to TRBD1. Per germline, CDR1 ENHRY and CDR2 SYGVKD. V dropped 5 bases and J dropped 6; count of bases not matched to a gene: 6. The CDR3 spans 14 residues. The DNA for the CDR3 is TGTGCCATCAGTTTAGACAGGGGAGCTCAGCCCCAGCATTTT. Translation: CAISLDRGAQPQHF.

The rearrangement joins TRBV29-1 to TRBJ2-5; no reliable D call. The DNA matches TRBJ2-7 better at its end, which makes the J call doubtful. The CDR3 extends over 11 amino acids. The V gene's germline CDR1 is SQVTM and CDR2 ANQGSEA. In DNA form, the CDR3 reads TGCAGCGCTACTCTTACGACCGAGCAGTACTTC. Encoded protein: CSATLTTEQYF.

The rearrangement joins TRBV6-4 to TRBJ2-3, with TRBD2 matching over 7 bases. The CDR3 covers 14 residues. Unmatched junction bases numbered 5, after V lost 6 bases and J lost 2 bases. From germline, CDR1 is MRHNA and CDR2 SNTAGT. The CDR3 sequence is CASRMSGATDTQYF. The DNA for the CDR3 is TGTGCCAGCAGAATGAGCGGGGCCACAGATACGCAGTATTTT.

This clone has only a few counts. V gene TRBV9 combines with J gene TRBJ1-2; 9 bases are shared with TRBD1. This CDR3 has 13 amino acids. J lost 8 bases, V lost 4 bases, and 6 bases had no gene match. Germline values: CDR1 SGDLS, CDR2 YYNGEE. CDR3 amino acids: CASSLQGARGYTF. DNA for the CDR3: TGTGCCAGCAGCCTACAGGGGGCGCGGGGCTACACCTTC.

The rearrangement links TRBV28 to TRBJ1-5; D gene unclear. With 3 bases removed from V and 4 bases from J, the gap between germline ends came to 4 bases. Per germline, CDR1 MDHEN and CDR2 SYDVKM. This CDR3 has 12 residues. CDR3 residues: CASSFWNQPQHF. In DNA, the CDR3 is TGTGCCAGCAGTTTCTGGAATCAGCCCCAGCATTTT.